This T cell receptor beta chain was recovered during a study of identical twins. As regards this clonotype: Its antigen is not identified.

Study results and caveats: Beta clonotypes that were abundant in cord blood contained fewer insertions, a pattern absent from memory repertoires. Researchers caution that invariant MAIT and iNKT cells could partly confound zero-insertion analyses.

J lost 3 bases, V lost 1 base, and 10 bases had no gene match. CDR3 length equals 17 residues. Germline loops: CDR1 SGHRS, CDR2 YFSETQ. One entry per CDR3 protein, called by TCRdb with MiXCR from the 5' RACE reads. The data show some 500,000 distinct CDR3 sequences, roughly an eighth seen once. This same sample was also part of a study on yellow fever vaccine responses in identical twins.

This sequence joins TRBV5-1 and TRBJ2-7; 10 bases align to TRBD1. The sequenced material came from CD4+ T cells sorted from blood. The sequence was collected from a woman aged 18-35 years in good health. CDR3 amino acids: CASSLYPTGGGNYEQYF. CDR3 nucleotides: TGCGCCAGCAGCTTGTACCCGACAGGGGGCGGAAACTACGAGCAGTACTTC.